This TCR beta chain stems from a study of molecular identifiers for immune sequencing clone quantification. Study overall: In replicates, RNA from 20,000 or 100,000 naive CD8 cells was split five ways, four sequenced. Broader study findings: In CMV-specific effectors, clones above 20 copies held over 99% of molecules; naive, under 1%.

On this clonotype itself: The antigen remains unidentified.

CD8+CD4-CCR7+CD45RA+ sorting gave the naive CD8 T cells. The CDR3 contains 16 residues. CDR1 is MGHRA and CDR2 is YSYEKL in the germline V gene. Trimming took off 5 bases at V and 2 bases at J, with 15 bases between the two ends. Previously described methods and listed TCR primers were employed for the bulk TCR libraries. One entry per CDR3 protein, called by TCRdb with MiXCR from the PCR reads. The sample shows around 86,000 distinct CDR3 sequences, 19% of them seen only once. The chain employs TRBV4-1 and TRBJ1-4; D may be TRBD1 (6 bases). The clonotype originates from a human donor in good health. Some libraries in this study had Jurkat cell RNA spiked in. The sample was naive CD8+ T cells from blood, with Jurkat cell RNA spiked in. This sample's subset: FACS-sorted CD8+CD4-CCR7+CD45RA+ naive T cells. DNA of the CDR3: TGCGCCAGCAGCTTGAGTCAGGGGCTTACTAATGAAAAACTGTTTTTT. Translating gives CASSLSQGLTNEKLFF.